The clone carrying this T cell receptor beta chain was seen more than once but under ten times. TRB rearrangements were amplified by multiplex PCR with BIOMED2 TRB-A/B primers. TCRdb re-analysed the multiplex PCR reads in MiXCR, keeping a single row per CDR3 protein. The top ten clones hold roughly a quarter of a sample with thousands of distinct CDR3 sequences, 25% to 30% of them seen once. This sample is part of a study of T and B cells in COVID-19 patients. Across the whole study: Blood was sampled from COVID-19 patients who were either actively infected or recovered. Critical illness requiring mechanical ventilation or extracorporeal membrane oxygenation affected about 60% of the roughly 20 active-infection patients.

Blood genomic DNA input for TRB amplification was 250-500 ng. In germline, CDR1 is SGHAT, CDR2 FQNNGV. V lost 3 bases to trimming and J lost 6 bases, with 14 bases between them. The CDR3 loop spans 14 amino acids. This receptor was taken from a human donor who had recovered from COVID-19. V usage is TRBV11-2 and J usage is TRBJ2-5; no clear D. Sequencing was carried out using blood. The CDR3 loop is CASSFITLKQTQYF. The CDR3 DNA reads TGTGCCAGCAGCTTTATAACATTAAAGCAGACCCAGTACTTC.